Listed here are 31 T cell receptor beta chains from one sample, sequenced in a study of cytomegalovirus exposure and HLA in healthy donors. Primers included in the PCR were 60 Vbeta and 13 Jbeta primers. Clones were sequenced by immunoSEQ multiplex PCR, and TCRdb holds only the in-frame ones, with some missing. This table lists some 30,000 clones. The sample was PBMCs. The receptors derive from a woman aged 40 to 55 in good health and CMV-seropositive.

The CDR3 DNA reads TGTGCCAGCACCCAGGGGCGACAGTCGACGAAGACCCAGTACTTC. Amino acids: CASTQGRQSTKTQYF. The rearrangement links TRBV6-5 to TRBJ2-5; possibly TRBD1 for D (6 bases). CDR3 size: 15 residues. Germline CDR1 is MNHEY and CDR2 is SVGAGI. V shed 7 bases and J shed 6 bases, with 21 bases lying between them.

In the case of this clone: The same CDR3 is also encoded by other DNA sequences in this sample. The chain has TRBV14 and TRBJ1-1, with 8 positions matching TRBD1. Germline-derived CDR1 and CDR2 are SGHDN and FVKESK. CDR3 length: 14 residues. The V gene end was trimmed by 4 bases and the J gene end by 5 bases; junction bases not matched to a gene: 6. CDR3 coding DNA: TGTGCCAGCAGCCCGGACAGGGAAGGTACTGAAGCTTTCTTT. Protein sequence: CASSPDREGTEAFF.

Turning to this clone: An end of the junction does not agree with germline; a read error may underlie this. The chain links TRBV28 to TRBJ1-3; 7 bases agree with TRBD1. Germline lookup yields CDR1 MDHEN and CDR2 SYDVKM. The CDR3 runs to 12 residues. The CDR3: CASSRTFGTEHF. The CDR3 nucleotides read TGTGCCAGCAGCCGTACATTCGGGACAGAACATTTT.

V is TRBV30 and J is TRBJ2-6, with 7 bases lining up with TRBD1. This CDR3 has 15 amino acids. Trimming cost V 8 bases and J 1 base; bases outside gene matches: 8. CDR1 and CDR2 from the germline V gene are GTSNPN and SVGIG (reference sequence). The CDR3 region has the DNA TGTGCCGGGGGAGACAGGGCGTCTGGGGCCAACGTCCTGACTTTC. It yields the protein CAGGDRASGANVLTF.

CDR3 DNA: TGTGCCAGCAGGGAGCTTGGTACCAACTATGGCTACACCTTC. Translated, it gives CASRELGTNYGYTF. The rearrangement joins TRBV6-1 to TRBJ1-2; no clear D. This CDR3 comprises 14 residues. Germline values: CDR1 MNHNS, CDR2 SASEGT. Trimming shortened V by 6 bases and J by 2 bases, and 13 bases separated the two germline ends.

V usage is TRBV28 and J usage is TRBJ2-7, with 8 bases fitting TRBD1. Per germline, CDR1 MDHEN and CDR2 SYDVKM. V lost 8 bases, J lost 2 bases, and 11 bases stayed unmatched. This CDR3 is built from 15 residues. The CDR3 DNA is TGTGCCAGCTATACAACAGGGGGTTCCCCCTACGAGCAGTACTTC. Amino acids: CASYTTGGSPYEQYF.

The CDR3 DNA follows: TGTGCCAGTAGTATAGTTTGGACAGGGGTATGGGAGCAGTTCTTC. Its protein is CASSIVWTGVWEQFF. The chain uses TRBV19 and TRBJ2-1; 9 nucleotides align to TRBD1. V lost 1 base and J lost 10; bases outside the gene matches: 8. The length of the CDR3 is 15 residues. Looked up from germline, CDR1 is LNHDA and CDR2 is SQIVND (reference sequence). Supplemented by reference TRBV19 and TRBJ2-1, the full variable domain reads DGGITQSPKYLFRKEGQNVTLSCEQNLNHDAMYWYRQDPGQGLRLIYYSQIVNDFQKGDIAEGYSVSREKKESFPLTVTSAQKNPTAFYLCASSIVWTGVWEQFFGPGTRLTVL.

The chain uses TRBV9 and TRBJ2-3; 7 bases agree with TRBD1. The J segment lost 8 bases and the V segment lost 5 bases, leaving 2 bases of the junction unmatched. Per germline, CDR1 SGDLS and CDR2 YYNGEE. There are 11 residues in the CDR3. CDR3 nucleotide sequence: TGTGCCAGCAGTACAGGGGTTACGCAGTATTTT. It yields the protein CASSTGVTQYF.

The chain carries TRBV5-4 and TRBJ2-3; D gene ambiguous. Germline V gives CDR1 SGHNT, CDR2 YYREEE (reference sequence). The CDR3 covers 14 residues. V gave up 1 base and J gave up 6 bases, with 12 bases separating them. For the CDR3, the DNA is TGTGCCAGCAGCTTGATGGCTTTGTCCGATACGCAGTATTTT. Residues: CASSLMALSDTQYF.

This rearrangement joins TRBV4-2 to TRBJ2-5, with 8 bases lining up with TRBD2. After removal of 1 base from V and 3 bases from J, the junction contained 7 bases not matched to a gene. This CDR3 has 16 amino acids. The germline V gene encodes CDR1 LGHNA and CDR2 YNFKEQ. Written as DNA, the CDR3 is TGTGCCAGCAGCCAAGGGACCGGGACTAGAAAAGAGACCCAGTACTTC. As protein: CASSQGTGTRKETQYF.

This clone registers medium-sized by frequency. This chain links TRBV10-3 with TRBJ2-1; the D gene is possibly TRBD1 (6 bases). Per the germline V gene, CDR1 is ENHRY and CDR2 is SYGVKD. The CDR3 contains 12 residues. The CDR3 DNA reads as TGTGCTTTGGGGGCCCCCTACAATGAGCAGTTCTTC. Translating gives CALGAPYNEQFF.

The chain joins TRBV19 to TRBJ2-7, with a tentative D call TRBD2 (6 bases). The CDR3 runs 15 residues. Trimming took off 3 bases at V and 3 bases at J, with 15 bases between the two ends. Germline V gives CDR1 LNHDA, CDR2 SQIVND (reference sequence). The CDR3 DNA reads TGTGCCAGTAGTATGGTTGGGACTGTGGGCTACGAGCAGTACTTC. Translating gives CASSMVGTVGYEQYF. The full variable domain, with the rest looked up from reference TRBV19 and TRBJ2-7, is DGGITQSPKYLFRKEGQNVTLSCEQNLNHDAMYWYRQDPGQGLRLIYYSQIVNDFQKGDIAEGYSVSREKKESFPLTVTSAQKNPTAFYLCASSMVGTVGYEQYFGPGTRLTVT.

The chain is built from TRBV4-3 and TRBJ2-7, with a weak D call TRBD2 (6 bases). The CDR3 runs to 15 residues. CDR1 is LGHNA and CDR2 is YSLEER in the germline V gene. V lost 0 bases and J 1 base, leaving 10 bases between the germline ends. The CDR3 sequence is CASSQDRDFSYEQYF. The CDR3 nucleotides are TGCGCCAGCAGCCAAGATCGGGACTTTTCCTACGAGCAGTACTTC.

The gene calls are TRBV4-1 and TRBJ2-2; 11 bases agree with TRBD2. Germline CDR1 MGHRA, CDR2 YSYEKL. The V and J ends lost 0 bases and 1 base, in that order; junction bases with no gene match: 4. The CDR3 extends over 18 amino acids. The CDR3 sequence: CASSQEYLAGGNTGELFF. The CDR3 DNA reads TGCGCCAGCAGCCAAGAATACCTAGCGGGGGGGAACACCGGGGAGCTGTTTTTT.

This chain uses TRBV27 with TRBJ2-7; 8 bases are shared with TRBD2. The junction had 10 bases not matched to a gene; V was cut back by 6 bases and J by 6 bases. The CDR3 extends over 14 amino acids. Germline V gives CDR1 MNHEY, CDR2 SMNVEV (reference sequence). The CDR3 bases are TGTGCCAGCAGGGATAGCGGGACGAGGGGCGAGCAGTACTTC. Its protein is CASRDSGTRGEQYF.

V is TRBV6-1 and J is TRBJ2-2; D might be TRBD1 (6 bases). The CDR3 totals 14 residues. V was shortened by 5 bases and J by 8 bases, with 15 bases between the two germline ends. From germline, CDR1 is MNHNS and CDR2 SASEGT. DNA for the CDR3: TGTGCCAGCAGTCCAACAGGGAGTCCTGGGGAGCTGTTTTTT. Amino acid sequence: CASSPTGSPGELFF.

The genes are TRBV6-5 and TRBJ1-2; 7 bases agree with TRBD1. J gave up 3 bases and V 6 bases, and 7 bases lay outside the gene matches. The CDR3 runs to 14 residues. Germline lookup yields CDR1 MNHEY and CDR2 SVGAGI. DNA for the CDR3: TGTGCCAGCAGACGCGAGGGGGCTGACTATGGCTACACCTTC. It specifies CASRREGADYGYTF.

The chain uses TRBV19 and TRBJ2-7; tentatively, D is TRBD1 (6 bases). V shed 6 bases and J shed 5 bases, with 17 bases lying between them. In germline, CDR1 is LNHDA, CDR2 SQIVND (reference sequence). The CDR3 is 14 amino acids. The CDR3 region is CASSLQGMGHEQYF. The CDR3 DNA follows: TGTGCCAGTAGCCTACAGGGTATGGGACACGAGCAGTACTTC. Combining the CDR3 with reference TRBV19 and TRBJ2-7 gives the whole variable domain DGGITQSPKYLFRKEGQNVTLSCEQNLNHDAMYWYRQDPGQGLRLIYYSQIVNDFQKGDIAEGYSVSREKKESFPLTVTSAQKNPTAFYLCASSLQGMGHEQYFGPGTRLTVT.

This chain joins TRBV5-4 and TRBJ2-3; 10 bases are a match to TRBD2. Germline V gene lookup returns CDR1 SGHNT and CDR2 YYREEE (reference sequence). CDR3 size: 18 residues. Trimming removed 1 base from V and 5 bases from J; junction bases left unmatched: 13. The CDR3 spells CASSLFWTSGSHIDTQYF. DNA for the CDR3: TGTGCCAGCAGCTTGTTTTGGACTAGCGGTAGTCATATAGATACGCAGTATTTT. Supplemented by reference TRBV5-4 and TRBJ2-3, the full variable domain reads ETGVTQSPTHLIKTRGQQVTLRCSSQSGHNTVSWYQQALGQGPQFIFQYYREEENGRGNFPPRFSGLQFPNYSSELNVNALELDDSALYLCASSLFWTSGSHIDTQYFGPGTRLTVL.

The chain has TRBV30 and TRBJ1-3; possibly TRBD1 for D (5 bases). The CDR3 consists of 17 residues. Germline CDR1 and CDR2: GTSNPN and SVGIG (reference sequence). V lost 5 bases, J lost 0 bases, and 20 bases lay in between. In nucleotides, the CDR3 is TGTGCCTGGCAAATCCGGGGGGGTCTCCGCTCTGGAAACACCATATATTTT. Translated: CAWQIRGGLRSGNTIYF.

This sequence joins TRBV28 and TRBJ1-4; 8 bases align to TRBD1. The length of the CDR3 is 14 residues. Per germline, CDR1 MDHEN and CDR2 SYDVKM. V lost 3 bases, J lost 7 bases, and 4 bases stayed unmatched. CDR3 coding DNA: TGTGCCAGCAGTTTGAGGCAGGGGGCTGAAAAACTGTTTTTT. The encoded protein is CASSLRQGAEKLFF.

The rearrangement uses TRBV4-1 and TRBJ1-2; TRBD1 matches 9 bases. The CDR3 is 16 residues long. V trimming: 4 bases; J trimming: 0 bases; junction bases outside the gene matches: 6. Germline V gene lookup returns CDR1 MGHRA and CDR2 YSYEKL. The CDR3 sequence is CASSRFRTGANYGYTF. CDR3 DNA: TGCGCCAGCAGCCGCTTCAGGACAGGGGCTAACTATGGCTACACCTTC.

The chain couples TRBV7-3 to TRBJ2-7; possibly TRBD1 for D (6 bases). The CDR3 loop spans 13 amino acids. The germline V and J ends were trimmed by 5 bases and 1 base, with 9 bases remaining between them. Germline V CDR1 and CDR2: SGHTA, FQGTGA. The CDR3 loop is CASSQGQSYEQYF. The CDR3 nucleotides read TGTGCCAGCAGCCAGGGGCAGTCCTACGAGCAGTACTTC.

The chain combines TRBV30 with TRBJ1-1; 7 bases are a match to TRBD1. Germline V lookup: CDR1 GTSNPN, CDR2 SVGIG (reference sequence). The ends lost 2 bases at V and 1 base at J; junction bases unmatched: 4. The CDR3 is 14 residues long. CDR3 residues: CAWSRRQGNTEAFF. CDR3 coding DNA: TGTGCCTGGAGTAGAAGACAGGGGAACACTGAAGCTTTCTTT.

The chain links TRBV28 to TRBJ1-2, with 7 bases matching TRBD1. The germline gives CDR1 MDHEN, CDR2 SYDVKM. The CDR3 length is 13 residues. V gave up 6 bases and J gave up 4 bases; unmatched junction bases: 5. The CDR3 here is CASRAQGIYGYTF. As DNA, the CDR3 is TGTGCCAGCAGGGCACAGGGGATCTATGGCTACACCTTC.

This rearrangement joins TRBV14 to TRBJ1-2; D not certain. CDR1 is SGHDN and CDR2 is FVKESK in the germline V gene. The CDR3 has 14 amino acids. V lost 4 bases, J lost 2 bases, and 11 bases lay in between. The CDR3 coding sequence is TGTGCCAGCAGCCTCGACACAGTCAACTATGGCTACACCTTC. Encoded protein: CASSLDTVNYGYTF.

The chain is built from TRBV28 and TRBJ2-7; 7 bases are a match to TRBD2. The length of the CDR3 is 15 residues. The V and J ends lost 6 bases and 2 bases, in that order; junction bases with no gene match: 10. The germline V gene has CDR1 MDHEN and CDR2 SYDVKM. CDR3 bases: TGTGCCAGCAGCCAGGCCCGGACTAGGGCCTACGAGCAGTACTTC. Residues: CASSQARTRAYEQYF.

The chain couples TRBV7-9 to TRBJ2-7; D is perhaps TRBD1 (5 bases). Trimming took off 5 bases at V and 3 bases at J, with 11 bases between the two ends. CDR3 length: 13 residues. Per germline, CDR1 SEHNR and CDR2 FQNEAQ (reference sequence). CDR3 protein: CASSVPGYYEQYF. The CDR3 DNA reads as TGTGCCAGCAGCGTACCAGGGTACTACGAGCAGTACTTC.

The chain links TRBV19 to TRBJ1-2; D possibly corresponds to TRBD1 (6 bases). Germline assignment: CDR1 LNHDA and CDR2 SQIVND (reference sequence). The CDR3 is 17 residues long. V was shortened by 1 base and J by 4 bases, with 19 bases between the two germline ends. The CDR3 loop is CASSIGPKDSSLYGYTF. Here the CDR3 DNA reads TGTGCCAGTAGTATAGGCCCCAAGGACAGCTCCCTCTATGGCTACACCTTC.

V usage is TRBV4-1 and J usage is TRBJ1-3; 9 positions agree with TRBD1. CDR1 and CDR2 (germline): MGHRA, YSYEKL. This CDR3 is 16 amino acids long. Trimming removed 1 base from V and 8 bases from J; junction bases left unmatched: 9. This chain's CDR3 is CASSQGDRGSVYTIYF. CDR3 DNA sequence: TGCGCCAGCAGCCAAGGAGACAGGGGGAGTGTTTACACCATATATTTT.

The chain carries TRBV10-3 and TRBJ2-3, with TRBD1 identical over 10 bases. Trimming at V came to 10 bases and at J to 1 base, leaving 8 bases not matched to a gene. The CDR3 totals 15 residues. In germline, CDR1 is ENHRY, CDR2 SYGVKD. The CDR3 here is CATETGTGGTDTQYF. The CDR3 DNA follows: TGTGCCACCGAAACAGGGACAGGGGGCACAGATACGCAGTATTTT.